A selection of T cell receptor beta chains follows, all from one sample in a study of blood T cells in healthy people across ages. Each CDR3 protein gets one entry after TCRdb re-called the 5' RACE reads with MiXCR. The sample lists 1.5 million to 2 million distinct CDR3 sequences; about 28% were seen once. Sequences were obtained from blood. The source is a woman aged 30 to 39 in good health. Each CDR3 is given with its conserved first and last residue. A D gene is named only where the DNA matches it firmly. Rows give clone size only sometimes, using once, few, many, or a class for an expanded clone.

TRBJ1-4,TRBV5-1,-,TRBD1,CASSLVWDSNEKLFF,TGCGCCAGCAGCTTGGTTTGGGACAGTAATGAAAAACTGTTTTTT
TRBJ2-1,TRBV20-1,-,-,CSARWGIDNEQFF,TGCAGTGCTAGATGGGGGATCGACAATGAGCAGTTCTTC
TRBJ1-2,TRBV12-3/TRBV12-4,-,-,CASSYTGQIADGYTF,TGTGCCAGCAGTTACACAGGGCAAATAGCAGATGGCTACACCTTC
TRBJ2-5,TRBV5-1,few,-,CASSLAHSGETQYF,TGCGCCAGCAGCTTAGCCCACAGCGGGGAGACCCAGTACTTC
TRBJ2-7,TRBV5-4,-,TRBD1,CASSLVGTGTHEQYF,TGTGCCAGCAGCTTGGTGGGGACAGGGACCCACGAGCAGTACTTC
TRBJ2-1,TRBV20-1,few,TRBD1,CSARDLHGLRQGKYNEQFF,TGCAGTGCTAGAGATCTTCACGGATTAAGACAGGGGAAGTACAATGAGCAGTTCTTC
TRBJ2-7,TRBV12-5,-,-,CASGPPGTSFYEQYF,TGTGCTAGTGGTCCGCCGGGGACCTCGTTCTACGAGCAGTACTTC
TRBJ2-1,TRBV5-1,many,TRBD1,CASSLARTGDEQFF,TGCGCCAGCAGCTTGGCAAGGACAGGCGATGAGCAGTTCTTC
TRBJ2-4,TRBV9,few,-,CASARGESIQYF,TGTGCCAGCGCCCGGGGAGAATCCATTCAGTACTTC
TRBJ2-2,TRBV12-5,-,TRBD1,CASGPPGQGNPGINTGELFF,TGTGCTAGTGGTCCACCGGGACAGGGAAATCCGGGGATAAACACCGGGGAGCTGTTTTTT
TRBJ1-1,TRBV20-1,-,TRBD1,CSARTGFNTEAFF,TGCAGTGCACGGACAGGGTTCAACACTGAAGCTTTCTTT
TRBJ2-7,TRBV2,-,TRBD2,CASSDRRAGARSGQYF,TGTGCCAGCAGTGATCGGCGAGCGGGGGCCCGTTCTGGGCAGTACTTC
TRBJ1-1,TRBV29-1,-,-,CSVGGKRRSTEVFF,TGCAGCGTTGGAGGTAAACGTAGGTCCACTGAAGTTTTCTTT
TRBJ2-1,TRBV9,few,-,CASSASGAYANNEQFF,TGTGCCAGCAGCGCCTCGGGAGCATACGCCAACAATGAGCAGTTCTTC
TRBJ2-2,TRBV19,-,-,CATSPLPSGELFF,TGTGCCACGAGCCCCCTACCCTCCGGGGAGCTGTTTTTT
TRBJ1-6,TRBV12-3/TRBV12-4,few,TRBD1,CASSLGTTGVYSPLHF,TGTGCCAGCAGTTTAGGCACCACAGGGGTTTACTCACCCCTCCACTTT
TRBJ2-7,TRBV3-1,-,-,CASSQRGGPEQYF,TGTGCCAGCAGCCAAAGGGGGGGACCAGAGCAGTACTTC
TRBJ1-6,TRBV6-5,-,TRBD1,CASSYRDSVRDSPLHF,TGTGCCAGCAGTTACCGGGACAGTGTACGCGATTCACCCCTCCACTTT
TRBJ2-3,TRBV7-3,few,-,CASSSQGGTAPDTQYF,TGTGCCAGCAGCTCCCAGGGAGGGACAGCCCCCGATACGCAGTATTTT
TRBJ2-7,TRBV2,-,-,CASSGRNEQYF,TGTGCCAGCAGTGGTCGAAACGAGCAGTACTTC
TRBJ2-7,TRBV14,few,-,CASSQRGYSYEQYF,TGTGCCAGCAGCCAAAGGGGCTACTCCTACGAGCAGTACTTC
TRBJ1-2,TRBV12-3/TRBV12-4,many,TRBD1,CASSPDRGPYGYTF,TGTGCCAGCAGTCCGGACAGGGGCCCCTATGGCTACACCTTC
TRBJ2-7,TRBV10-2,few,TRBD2,CASKEAGVSYNEQYF,TGCGCCAGCAAGGAAGCGGGGGTCTCCTACAATGAGCAGTACTTC
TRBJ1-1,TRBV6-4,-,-,CASSVLGTEAFF,TGTGCCAGCAGTGTCTTGGGGACTGAAGCTTTCTTT
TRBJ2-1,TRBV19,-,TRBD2,CASSIPTSGRLSEQFF,TGTGCCAGTAGTATTCCAACTAGCGGGAGACTAAGTGAGCAGTTCTTC
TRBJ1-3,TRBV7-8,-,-,CASSLPGTRSGNTIYF,TGTGCCAGCAGCCTCCCCGGGACTCGTTCTGGAAACACCATATATTTT
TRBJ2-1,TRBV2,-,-,CASTDSLFSSYNEQFF,TGTGCCAGCACCGATTCCCTGTTTAGCTCCTACAATGAGCAGTTCTTC
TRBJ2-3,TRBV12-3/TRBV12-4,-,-,CASSRVGETDTQYF,TGTGCCAGCAGTCGAGTGGGGGAGACAGATACGCAGTATTTT
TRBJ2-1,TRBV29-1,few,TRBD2,CSALGLAGISYNEQFF,TGCAGCGCCCTAGGACTAGCGGGAATTTCCTACAATGAGCAGTTCTTC
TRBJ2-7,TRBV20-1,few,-,CSANGGRPISSYEQYF,TGCAGTGCTAACGGGGGACGGCCGATAAGCTCCTACGAGCAGTACTTC
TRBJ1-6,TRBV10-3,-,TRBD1,CAISDGTGGYSPLHF,TGTGCCATCAGTGACGGGACAGGGGGCTACTCACCCCTCCACTTT
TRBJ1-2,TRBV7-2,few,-,CASSLVPLGGYTF,TGTGCCAGCAGCTTAGTTCCCTTGGGTGGCTACACCTTC
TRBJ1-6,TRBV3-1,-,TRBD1,CASSSRGRDNSPLHF,TGTGCCAGCAGTTCCAGGGGGAGAGATAATTCACCCCTCCACTTT
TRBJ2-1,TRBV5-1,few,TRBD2,CASSLAIAGAGLNEQFF,TGCGCCAGCAGCTTGGCCATAGCGGGAGCGGGGTTGAATGAGCAGTTCTTC
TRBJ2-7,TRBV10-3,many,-,CAISESLSNYEQYF,TGTGCCATCAGTGAAAGCCTCTCAAACTACGAGCAGTACTTC
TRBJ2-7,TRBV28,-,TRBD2,CAAAGGVSGEQYF,TGTGCCGCCGCGGGGGGAGTCTCCGGGGAGCAGTACTTC
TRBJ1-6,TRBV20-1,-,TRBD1,CSATGTGSNSPLHF,TGCAGTGCAACCGGGACAGGGTCTAATTCACCCCTCCACTTT
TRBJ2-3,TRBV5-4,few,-,CASSLKGTASDTQYF,TGTGCCAGCAGCTTGAAGGGCACGGCGAGCGATACGCAGTATTTT
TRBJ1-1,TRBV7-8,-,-,CASSVLTGPEAFF,TGTGCCAGCAGCGTTCTGACAGGCCCTGAAGCTTTCTTT
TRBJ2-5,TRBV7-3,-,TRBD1,CASSPTGTGTETQYF,TGTGCCAGCAGCCCAACCGGGACAGGGACAGAGACCCAGTACTTC
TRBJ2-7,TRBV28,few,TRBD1,CASSSAGTGKSYEQYF,TGTGCCAGCAGTTCCGCCGGGACAGGGAAGTCCTACGAGCAGTACTTC
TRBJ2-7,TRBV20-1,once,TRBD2,CSARDGGRLVSYEQYF,TGCAGTGCTAGAGACGGCGGGAGGCTAGTTTCTTACGAGCAGTACTTC
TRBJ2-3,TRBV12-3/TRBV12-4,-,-,CASNRGPTDTQYF,TGTGCCAGCAACCGGGGACCAACAGATACGCAGTATTTT
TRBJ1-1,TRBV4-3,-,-,CASSQEGSGSDTEAFF,TGCGCCAGCAGCCAAGAAGGGTCAGGGTCGGACACTGAAGCTTTCTTT
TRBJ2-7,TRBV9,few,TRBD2,CASSAGGGDGDEQYF,TGTGCCAGCAGCGCGGGGGGAGGGGATGGAGACGAGCAGTACTTC